This is a list of T cell receptor beta chains from one sample in a study of blood T cell repertoires in COVID-19. Data came from immunoSEQ multiplex PCR; TCRdb stores just in-frame clones and leaves some out. The table includes roughly 15,000 clones, 83% detected once. Sequencing used peripheral blood. Source of these receptors: a woman aged 60 to 75 with acute or convalescent COVID-19. The CDR3 runs from the conserved cysteine through the conserved F or W. D genes are given only for firm matches. A row's size may be missing; if present it is once, few, many or a size class.

>TRBJ1-1|few|TRBV5-8|TRBD1
CASRFTGTGNTEAFF
TGTGCCAGCAGGTTTACCGGGACAGGGAACACTGAAGCTTTCTTT
>TRBJ1-1|-|TRBV11-2|TRBD1
CASSLMGQMNTEAFF
TGTGCCAGCAGCTTAATGGGACAGATGAACACTGAAGCTTTCTTT
>TRBJ1-5|-|TRBV27|TRBD1
CASSLFGTGGDSNQPQHF
TGTGCCAGCAGTTTATTTGGGACAGGGGGAGATAGCAATCAGCCCCAGCATTTT
>TRBJ1-1|-|TRBV3-1/TRBV3-2|-
CASSQVGVNTEAFF
TGTGCCAGCAGCCAAGTGGGAGTCAACACTGAAGCTTTCTTT
>TRBJ2-3|-|TRBV3-1/TRBV3-2|-
CASNRGTDTQYF
TGTGCCAGCAACCGGGGCACAGATACGCAGTATTTT
>TRBJ1-4|-|TRBV5-5|TRBD1
CASSYGQGNEKLFF
TGTGCCAGCAGCTACGGACAGGGTAACGAAAAACTGTTTTTT
>TRBJ1-5|-|TRBV19|-
CASSRGDIGGNQPQHF
TGTGCCAGTAGCCGGGGGGACATTGGAGGCAATCAGCCCCAGCATTTT
>TRBJ2-1|-|TRBV5-4|TRBD1
CASTLGQGAYNEQFF
TGTGCCAGCACCTTAGGACAGGGGGCCTACAATGAGCAGTTCTTC
>TRBJ2-1|-|TRBV27|TRBD2
CASSLFSAGDYNEQFF
TGTGCCAGCAGTTTATTTTCAGCGGGAGATTACAATGAGCAGTTCTTC
>TRBJ2-2|-|TRBV4-2|-
CASSPPANTGELFF
TGTGCCAGCAGCCCCCCGGCGAACACCGGGGAGCTGTTTTTT
>TRBJ1-6|-|TRBV5-1|-
CASRTSTGWGGDSPLHF
TGCGCCAGCAGAACCTCGACGGGATGGGGTGGAGATTCACCCCTCCACTTT
>TRBJ2-5|-|TRBV7-2|TRBD2
CASSSSSGGAEETQYF
TGTGCCAGCAGCTCTTCTAGCGGGGGGGCGGAGGAGACCCAGTACTTC
>TRBJ1-4|-|TRBV4-1|-
CASNLWGTFATNEKLFF
TGCGCCAGCAACCTTTGGGGGACATTTGCAACTAATGAAAAACTGTTTTTT
>TRBJ2-1|-|TRBV27|TRBD2
CASTRRGREGLNEQFF
TGTGCCAGCACAAGAAGGGGGCGGGAGGGCCTGAATGAGCAGTTCTTC
>TRBJ2-7|-|TRBV7-6|TRBD2
CASSSYISGSYEQYF
TGTGCCAGCAGCTCCTACATTAGCGGGTCCTACGAGCAGTACTTC
>TRBJ2-7|-|TRBV6-5|TRBD2
CASSYSGGWTRSEQYF
TGTGCCAGCAGTTACTCGGGGGGGTGGACTCGGAGCGAGCAGTACTTC
>TRBJ2-7|-|TRBV7-9|-
CASSSPGTASYEQYF
TGTGCCAGCAGCTCCCCCGGAACAGCCTCCTACGAGCAGTACTTC
>TRBJ2-3|-|TRBV21-1|-
CASSKARAPSSTDTQYF
TGTGCCAGCAGCAAAGCGCGGGCCCCTTCCAGCACAGATACGCAGTATTTT
>TRBJ2-7|-|TRBV5-4|TRBD1
CASSDREGSEQYF
TGTGCCAGCAGCGACAGGGAAGGAAGCGAGCAGTACTTC
>TRBJ2-7|once|TRBV4-2|TRBD1
CASSDTGARNEQYF
TGTGCCAGCAGTGACACAGGGGCTAGGAACGAGCAGTACTTC
>TRBJ1-2|-|TRBV15|TRBD1
CATSKWDSVKGYTF
TGTGCCACCAGCAAATGGGACAGCGTGAAGGGCTACACCTTC
>TRBJ1-1|-|TRBV7-9|TRBD1
CASSLSRQGWEEAFF
TGTGCCAGCAGCCTATCCCGACAGGGGTGGGAGGAAGCTTTCTTT
>TRBJ1-3|few|TRBV11-2|TRBD1
CASSYIGTGAVRNTIYF
TGTGCCAGCAGCTACATCGGGACAGGGGCGGTCAGAAACACCATATATTTT
>TRBJ2-3|-|TRBV19|TRBD2
CASSIKFSGRGPDTQYF
TGTGCCAGTAGTATAAAGTTTAGCGGGAGAGGCCCAGATACGCAGTATTTT
>TRBJ2-3|-|TRBV18|TRBD2
CASSPRAGGTDTQYF
TGTGCCAGCTCACCCAGGGCGGGGGGCACAGATACGCAGTATTTT
>TRBJ1-4|-|TRBV11-2|TRBD1
CASSRTGGLLEKLFF
TGTGCCAGCAGCCGTACAGGGGGCCTTTTGGAAAAACTGTTTTTT
>TRBJ1-2|-|TRBV2|-
CASSDFREPLYGYTF
TGTGCCAGCAGTGATTTCCGGGAACCTTTATATGGCTACACCTTC
>TRBJ1-5|-|TRBV28|TRBD1
CASRTRDRVGQPQHF
TGTGCCAGCAGGACCCGGGACAGGGTTGGGCAGCCCCAGCATTTT
>TRBJ2-3|few|TRBV5-1|-
CASSLPRTSTDTQYF
TGCGCCAGCAGCCTCCCCCGAACTAGCACAGATACGCAGTATTTT
>TRBJ2-1|-|TRBV10-1|-
CASSRRGGGNEQFF
TGCGCCAGCAGTAGGAGGGGAGGTGGGAATGAGCAGTTCTTC
>TRBJ2-1|-|TRBV12-3/TRBV12-4|TRBD1
CASRRDSTNEQFF
TGTGCCAGCAGGAGGGACAGCACCAATGAGCAGTTCTTC
>TRBJ2-3|-|TRBV5-1|TRBD2
CASSPPLAGIADTQYF
TGCGCCAGCAGCCCCCCCCTAGCGGGAATAGCAGATACGCAGTATTTT
>TRBJ2-3|-|TRBV3-1/TRBV3-2|-
CASSQEAGAADTQYF
TGTGCCAGCAGCCAAGAGGCGGGGGCCGCAGATACGCAGTATTTT
>TRBJ2-5|few|TRBV7-9|-
CASSPGTNFQETQYF
TGTGCCAGCAGCCCCGGGACAAACTTCCAAGAGACCCAGTACTTC
>TRBJ2-2|-|TRBV6-1|-
CASSEGAGWSGTGELFF
TGTGCCAGCAGTGAAGGCGCAGGGTGGAGTGGCACCGGGGAGCTGTTTTTT
>TRBJ2-7|few|TRBV4-2|-
CASSQDRKTRWGEERYEQYF
TGTGCCAGCAGCCAAGATCGGAAAACAAGATGGGGGGAGGAGCGCTACGAGCAGTACTTC
>TRBJ2-3|-|TRBV10-2|TRBD2
CASSELAGGTDTQYF
TGCGCCAGCAGTGAACTAGCGGGAGGTACAGATACGCAGTATTTT
>TRBJ2-2|-|TRBV5-1|TRBD1
CASSLAGDRVSGELFF
TGCGCCAGCAGCTTGGCCGGAGACAGGGTTTCCGGGGAGCTGTTTTTT
>TRBJ1-3|-|TRBV6-6|TRBD1
CASSPRTGANSGNTIYF
TGTGCCAGCAGTCCCCGGACAGGGGCAAACTCTGGAAACACCATATATTTT
>TRBJ1-6|-|TRBV5-1|-
CASSLRGTGGGSPLHF
TGCGCCAGCAGCTTGCGCGGGACCGGGGGGGGTTCACCCCTCCACTTT
>TRBJ1-3|-|TRBV9|TRBD1
CASSYRGDSGNTIYF
TGTGCCAGCAGCTACAGGGGGGACTCGGGAAACACCATATATTTT